The sequence of this T cell receptor (beta chain) was determined in a study of read filtering for tumor transcriptome and immune sequencing (TCRdb year 2020). Regarding the research as a whole: The cohort had around 16 male and 14 female patients with a mean age of around 70 years, ranging from roughly 40 to 90. By revised international staging, about 8 patients were R-ISS I, under 20 were R-ISS II and more than five were R-ISS III. Whole-transcriptome libraries were prepared with the TruSeq RNA Access Library Prep Kit after DNase treatment. TCR repertoires obtained by targeted immune repertoire sequencing and by bulk whole-transcriptome sequencing performed on the same bone marrow samples were compared. TCR-region mapped reads per sample ranged from about 4 to 11 million with IR-seq versus only about 85 to 1,300 with RNA-seq. A main aim was a read-filtering strategy for immune repertoire data, specifically whether clonotypes supported by a single read should be removed.

Every patient had bone marrow sampled at the time of active disease. Ficoll-Hypaque density gradient centrifugation was used to isolate the bone marrow mononuclear cells. CD138-negative cells were obtained by negative selection after labeling with CD138 magnetic microbeads on a MACS separator, removing myeloma plasma cells. Flow cytometry with CD138 antibodies on an Attune NxT was used to check how pure the isolated cells were. Total RNA was extracted using TRIzol reagent and was quantified on a NanoDrop spectrophotometer. Paired RNA-seq and IR-seq were performed on the CD138-negative bone marrow sample of each patient. V was cut back by 1 base and J by 8 bases, leaving a gap of 6 bases between them. CDR1 LGHNA and CDR2 YNFKEQ were looked up in the germline V gene. The CDR3 contains 12 residues, cysteine and phenylalanine counted. The only DNA kept is the CDR3, 36 bases in frame from the first base.

General study outcomes and caveats: Clonotypes were captured by IR-seq at much higher depth and more reliably than by RNA-seq, and smaller IR-seq throughput was sufficient for identification of most shared clonotypes. The correlation between IR-seq and RNA-seq shared clonotype proportions was increased by removal of single-read clonotypes. In IR-seq, single-read clonotypes were about 81.9% of clonotypes but approximately 3.2% of total reads; in RNA-seq they were roughly 72% of clonotypes and approximately 40% of reads. The sorted CD138-negative fraction was composed of a mixed bone marrow immune population rather than of purified T cells.

The sample holds many counts of this clonotype. The antigen it binds to is not known. No base qualities exist here, and no much larger clone lies one base off it. TCR libraries were constructed from 300 to 400 ng RNA using the Immunoverse kit, and molecular barcoded adaptors covering alpha/delta and beta/gamma chains were employed. TCR library preparation was performed with the same RNA that was used for transcriptome sequencing. TCR libraries were sequenced on an Illumina HiSeq 4000 with 2 x 150 cycles. Per the source publication's procedure: With MiXCR, TCR reads were aligned to human V, D, J and C references and assembled into CDR3 clonotypes, with quality filtering and error correction included. Clonotype counts and gene usage diversity were analyzed with the tcR package in R. Raw mapping reads were checked after the RNA-seq reads had been mapped by STAR aligner version 2.5.3a onto the human GRCh37 genome. To test how sequencing depth affects detected clonotypes, IR-seq fastq files were randomly downsampled with Seqtk 1.3. TCRdb redid the processing of the public reads, applying fastp at Q25 and MiXCR, and retained in-frame beta chains. Every CDR3 protein is listed once, alongside the most common genes and DNA of its rows. Here the V and J calls rest on TCRdb's processing, not on the authors' analysis. Within this sample are 20,000 or so distinct CDR3 sequences, with around 21% of them counted one time only. 24% of the sample belongs to the ten largest clones.

The receptor was isolated from a donor at least 40 years old with multiple myeloma. Sequencing was done on a sample of a population of CD138-negative cells sorted from bone marrow. What this sample's cell subset or site label stands for: bone marrow mononuclear cells depleted of CD138+ plasma/myeloma cells by negative magnetic selection. The receptor chain draws on TRBV4-2 and TRBJ2-1, with no confidently assigned D gene. The DNA sequence reads TGTGCCAGCAGCCAAGCGGTAGATGAGCAGTTCTTC. Its protein reads: CASSQAVDEQFF.